This T cell receptor (beta chain) derives from a study of blood T cell repertoires in COVID-19. Study overall: Collection of acute and convalescent COVID-19 samples took place in the United States, Italy and Spain. PBMCs, B-cell-depleted T cells, or T cells were the source of the cDNA or gDNA that made up the material.

CDR1 PRHDT and CDR2 FYEKMQ come from the germline V gene (reference sequence). The V segment lost 0 bases and the J segment 5 bases; nucleotides outside the gene matches: 6. The CDR3 spans 16 residues. Original handling: It was from reference gene primer amplification that nucleated cell counts were estimated. Clones were read by immunoSEQ multiplex PCR, and TCRdb kept only the in-frame ones, dropping some. D and trimming were read from the DNA, whereas the V and J calls and clone size are those reported in that table. In the table there are about 360,000 clones, around 87% of which are singletons. This clone is a singleton in its sample.

The source is a human donor in a cohort sampled during active COVID-19. The specimen sequenced was peripheral blood. The genes are TRBV13 and TRBJ2-1, with 8 nucleotides matching TRBD2. CDR3 protein: CASSLGERERNNEQFF. The CDR3 DNA reads TGTGCCAGCAGCTTAGGGGAGCGGGAGAGAAACAATGAGCAGTTCTTC.